This is a list of T cell receptor beta chains from one sample in a study of blood T cell repertoires in COVID-19. Clones were sequenced by immunoSEQ multiplex PCR, and TCRdb holds only the in-frame ones, with some missing. Counted here are roughly 220,000 clones, 65% to 90% occurring once; the ten biggest clones make up about 1.5%. The sample comprised peripheral blood. These receptors all stem from a middle-aged woman who had recovered from COVID-19. The CDR3 runs from the conserved cysteine through the conserved F or W. A D gene is named only where the DNA matches it firmly. Some rows mark clone size as missing; the rest say once, few, many or name a class of expanded clone.

TRBV11-3	TRBJ2-7	NA	TRBD1	TGTGCCAGCAGCTCCCCGGGGACAGGGGAGGAAGAGCAGTACTTC	CASSSPGTGEEEQYF
TRBV18	TRBJ1-4	NA	TRBD1	TGTGCCAGCTCACCATTCACTAAAGGGACAGGAGAGGAAAAACTGTTTTTT	CASSPFTKGTGEEKLFF
TRBV11-2	TRBJ2-5	NA	TRBD1	TGTGCCAGCAGCTTAGTGGGGGACAGGGGAAAGACCCAGTACTTC	CASSLVGDRGKTQYF
TRBV11-2	TRBJ2-1	once	NA	TGTGCCAGCAGCTTAAACAGCAATGAGCAGTTCTTC	CASSLNSNEQFF
TRBV4-3	TRBJ2-1	NA	NA	TGCGCCAGCAGCCAACGGCTATTCCGAGTAGGGAGCTACAATGAGCAGTTCTTC	CASSQRLFRVGSYNEQFF
TRBV3-1/TRBV3-2	TRBJ1-1	NA	NA	TGTGCCAGCATGGGGCGGAGTATGAACACTGAAGCTTTCTTT	CASMGRSMNTEAFF
TRBV6-5	TRBJ1-1	once	TRBD1	TGTGCCAGCAGTCCGGGGGACAGGGGGAACACTGAAGCTTTCTTT	CASSPGDRGNTEAFF
TRBV15	TRBJ2-1	NA	NA	TGTGCCACCAGTAGATCCGGGACACAGAACAATGAGCAGTTCTTC	CATSRSGTQNNEQFF
TRBV3-1/TRBV3-2	TRBJ2-3	NA	NA	TGTGCCAGCGGGGCAGCAGGGGGCACAGATACGCAGTATTTT	CASGAAGGTDTQYF
TRBV20-1	TRBJ1-6	NA	NA	TGCAGTGCTAGTCTCCAGGGCTATAATTCACCCCTCCACTTT	CSASLQGYNSPLHF
TRBV6-4	TRBJ2-2	few	TRBD1	TGTGCCAGCAGTGACCAGGGACAGGGAATCGGGGAGCTGTTTTTT	CASSDQGQGIGELFF
TRBV6-2/TRBV6-3	TRBJ2-1	NA	NA	TGTGCCAGCAGTTACTCGCGCTCGAATGAGCAGTTCTTC	CASSYSRSNEQFF
TRBV2	TRBJ1-5	few	NA	TGTGCCAGCAGTTTACAGGTATACAGCAATCAGCCCCAGCATTTT	CASSLQVYSNQPQHF
TRBV6-5	TRBJ2-5	NA	NA	TGTGCCAGTCGGGAACTTCGAGACCCGGGGACCCAGTACTTC	CASRELRDPGTQYF
TRBV5-5	TRBJ1-5	NA	NA	TGTGCCAGCAGCTTGGGACAGATGGGGAATCAGCCCCAGCATTTT	CASSLGQMGNQPQHF
TRBV2	TRBJ2-1	few	TRBD2	TGTGCCAGCAGGGCTAGCGGAAGTGCCTACAATGAGCAGTTCTTC	CASRASGSAYNEQFF
TRBV24-1	TRBJ2-1	NA	TRBD1	TGTGCCACCAGTGATCACCAGACAGGGGCGTCCTACAATGAGCAGTTCTTC	CATSDHQTGASYNEQFF
TRBV19	TRBJ2-3	NA	NA	TGTGCCAGTAGTATAGTTTCTAGCGGCACAGATACGCAGTATTTT	CASSIVSSGTDTQYF
TRBV19	TRBJ1-1	NA	NA	TGTGCCAGTAGTATACTGGTGGGCGTCCGGGAAGCTTTCTTT	CASSILVGVREAFF
TRBV6-2/TRBV6-3	TRBJ1-5	NA	NA	TGTGCCAGCAGTTCCCCAACACCCCAAGGCAATCAGCCCCAGCATTTT	CASSSPTPQGNQPQHF
TRBV11-3	TRBJ2-6	NA	NA	TGTGCCAGCAGCAGTTACAGGATAAGCTCTGGGGCCAACGTCCTGACTTTC	CASSSYRISSGANVLTF
TRBV30	TRBJ1-1	once	NA	TGTGCCTGGGGCAAGCCTCGGACATCCATGAACACTGAAGCTTTCTTT	CAWGKPRTSMNTEAFF
TRBV7-2	TRBJ2-7	NA	TRBD1	TGTGCCAGCAGCCAGGGGGCGGTTGGCTCCTACGAGCAGTACTTC	CASSQGAVGSYEQYF
TRBV11-2	TRBJ2-5	few	TRBD1	TGTGCCAGCAGCCAAGGGGGCGAGACCCAGTACTTC	CASSQGGETQYF
TRBV28	TRBJ1-1	NA	NA	TGTGCCAGCACCCTTGGGGGCAGGGTACCTGAAGCTTTCTTT	CASTLGGRVPEAFF
TRBV7-9	TRBJ2-7	NA	NA	TGTGCCAGCAGCTTTCTCGGGGGAACCTACGAGCAGTACTTC	CASSFLGGTYEQYF
TRBV28	TRBJ1-2	once	NA	TGTGCCAGCGGGGACACTTACTATGGCTACACCTTC	CASGDTYYGYTF
TRBV14	TRBJ2-3	few	NA	TGTGCCAGCAGCCAGACCAGGTTCACAGATACGCAGTATTTT	CASSQTRFTDTQYF
TRBV20-1	TRBJ2-5	NA	NA	TGCAGTGCTAGAGAGGCAGAGACCCAGTACTTC	CSAREAETQYF
TRBV29-1	TRBJ2-2	once	TRBD1	TGCAGCGGACAGGGTTACACCGGGGAGCTGTTTTTT	CSGQGYTGELFF
TRBV12-3/TRBV12-4	TRBJ1-2	NA	TRBD1	TGTGCCAGCAGCCCTGAGGGGGCCTATGGCTACACCTTC	CASSPEGAYGYTF